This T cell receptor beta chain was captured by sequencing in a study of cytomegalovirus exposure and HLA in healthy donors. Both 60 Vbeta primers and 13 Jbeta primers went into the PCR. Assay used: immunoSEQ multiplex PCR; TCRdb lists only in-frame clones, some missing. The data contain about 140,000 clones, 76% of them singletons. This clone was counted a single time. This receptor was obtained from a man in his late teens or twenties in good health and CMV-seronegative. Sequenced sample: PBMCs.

The CDR3 DNA reads as TGCGCCAGCAGCCAAGATCCTAGCTTAGAGACCCAGTACTTC. It specifies CASSQDPSLETQYF. This rearrangement joins TRBV4-1 to TRBJ2-5, with D possibly TRBD2 on 5 matching bases. CDR1 is MGHRA and CDR2 is YSYEKL in the germline V gene. The ends were cut back, 0 bases at V and 4 bases at J, with 9 bases in the middle. The CDR3 contains 14 residues.